The T cell receptor beta chain described here comes from a study of beta chain features in type 1 diabetes. Study-wide findings and caveats: VDJ junctions from type 1 diabetes patients carried fewer insertions and larger deletions. Patients' naive, central memory and Treg TCRB repertoires seemed closer to one another than those of healthy donors.

Based on CD45RO/CCR7/CD25/CD127/CD95/CD27, CD4+ regulatory, stem cell-like memory, naive and central memory cells were sorted. cDNA synthesis used the whole RNA isolate, giving expressed TCRB sequences. Sequenced by immunoSEQ multiplex PCR; TCRdb stores in-frame clones only, minus some. Of around 340,000 clones in the sample, 7% to 9% are singletons; the top ten hold approximately 0.44%. Of note for this clone: Its antigen is still unknown.

The TCR originated in a woman younger than 35 in good health. Input material: central memory CD4+ T cells from blood.

The CDR3 DNA reads TGTGCCAGCAGCTTCGGACTAGCGCAAGAGACCCAGTACTTC. Translation gives CASSFGLAQETQYF. The chain is built from TRBV7-2 and TRBJ2-5; 9 bases align to TRBD2. The V segment lost 3 bases and the J segment 2 bases; nucleotides outside the gene matches: 1. This CDR3 has 14 residues. Germline V CDR1 and CDR2: SGHTA, FQGNSA.